This entry is about one T cell receptor beta chain. These data are taken from a study of cytomegalovirus exposure and HLA in healthy donors. Germline values: CDR1 SGHTA, CDR2 FQGTGA. V shed 1 base and J shed 5 bases, with 9 bases lying between them. The CDR3 has 14 amino acids. Researchers ran the PCR with 60 Vbeta and 13 Jbeta primers. TCRdb's table, derived via immunoSEQ multiplex PCR, lists solely in-frame clones and lacks some. This table has 150,000 to 200,000 clones, approximately 71% appearing once. J is TRBJ2-1 and V is TRBV7-3, with D unclear. The TCR originated in a girl aged 5 to 17 in good health and CMV-seronegative. The sequenced material came from PBMCs. The CDR3 nucleotides read TGTGCCAGCAGCTTAAACCAGGCAGACAATGAGCAGTTCTTC. This encodes CASSLNQADNEQFF.